These T cell receptor beta chains were read from a single sample in a study of siplizumab effects on memory and regulatory T cells. Clones were read by immunoSEQ multiplex PCR, and TCRdb kept only the in-frame ones, dropping some. The sample includes roughly 62,000 clones, 79% of them seen just once. The sequencing input was memory CD4+ T cells sorted from blood. These receptors were collected from a human donor in good health. The CDR3 runs from the conserved cysteine through the conserved F or W. A D gene is named only where the DNA matches it firmly. Size values are once, few and many counts, or a class for expanded clones, and some rows have none.

v_call,cdr3_length,clone_size,d_call,j_call,cdr3_nt,cdr3_aa
TRBV6-6,13,NA,NA,TRBJ1-5,TGTGCCAGCAGTTACGGACAGAGTCAGCCCCAGCATTTT,CASSYGQSQPQHF
TRBV27,14,NA,TRBD2,TRBJ2-5,TGTGCCAGCAGGCCAGGAGCGGGGGTGATGGCCCAGTACTTC,CASRPGAGVMAQYF
TRBV18,13,NA,NA,TRBJ1-1,TGTGCCAGCTCACAGGGACCAAACACTGAAGCTTTCTTT,CASSQGPNTEAFF
TRBV19,14,NA,NA,TRBJ2-7,TGTGCCAGTAGTATGGCAGTTTCCTCCTACGAGCAGTACTTC,CASSMAVSSYEQYF
TRBV30,13,medium-sized,NA,TRBJ1-1,TGTGCCTGGAGTGTATCCCAGAACACTGAAGCTTTCTTT,CAWSVSQNTEAFF
TRBV30,16,NA,NA,TRBJ2-5,TGTGCCTGGAGTGTAGGGGTAACGGGGGCCCAAGAGACCCAGTACTTC,CAWSVGVTGAQETQYF
TRBV14,12,NA,NA,TRBJ2-1,TGTGCCAGCAGTTACCATGCTGGTGAGCAGTTCTTC,CASSYHAGEQFF
TRBV7-2,20,NA,TRBD2,TRBJ2-3,TGTGCCAGCAGCTTAGCGCCGATTTCCCTACGGGGGGGTATTGTGGATACGCAGTATTTT,CASSLAPISLRGGIVDTQYF
TRBV4-3,15,NA,NA,TRBJ1-6,TGCGCCAGCAGCCAAGGATCTTCCTATAATTCACCCCTCCACTTT,CASSQGSSYNSPLHF
TRBV27,16,once,NA,TRBJ2-1,TGTGCCAGCAGTTCGGACTTGTGGGCCTTCTACAATGAGCAGTTCTTC,CASSSDLWAFYNEQFF
TRBV10-3,14,NA,NA,TRBJ1-1,TGTGCCATCAGTGACCGCGCCGGTAGCACTGAAGCTTTCTTT,CAISDRAGSTEAFF
TRBV9,15,NA,NA,TRBJ1-5,TGTGCCAGCAGCGTAGCAGGTGGCGCGAATCAGCCCCAGCATTTT,CASSVAGGANQPQHF
TRBV5-1,15,NA,TRBD1,TRBJ2-2,TGCGCCAGCAGCTTGGCGACAGGGGTCACCGGGGAGCTGTTTTTT,CASSLATGVTGELFF
TRBV5-1,15,NA,TRBD1,TRBJ2-5,TGCGCCAGCACCCGCGGACAGGGGGCGGGAGAGACCCAGTACTTC,CASTRGQGAGETQYF
TRBV7-2,14,few,NA,TRBJ1-1,TGTGCCAGCAGCTTAGGACAGATGAACACTGAAGCTTTCTTT,CASSLGQMNTEAFF
TRBV6-1,14,NA,NA,TRBJ1-6,TGTGCCAGCATTTCGGGACCGACTCTTCTGACCCTCCACTTT,CASISGPTLLTLHF
TRBV2,15,NA,NA,TRBJ2-1,TGTGCCAGCAATACACAGGGTAGGGCCTACAATGAGCAGTTCTTC,CASNTQGRAYNEQFF
TRBV10-3,13,NA,NA,TRBJ1-1,TGTGCCATCAGACTGTCATCCCTAGGTGAAGCTTTCTTT,CAIRLSSLGEAFF
TRBV28,18,NA,NA,TRBJ2-3,TGTGCCTCCCTCATGGGCGGACTCCTGGACGCTTACACAGATACGCAGTATTTT,CASLMGGLLDAYTDTQYF